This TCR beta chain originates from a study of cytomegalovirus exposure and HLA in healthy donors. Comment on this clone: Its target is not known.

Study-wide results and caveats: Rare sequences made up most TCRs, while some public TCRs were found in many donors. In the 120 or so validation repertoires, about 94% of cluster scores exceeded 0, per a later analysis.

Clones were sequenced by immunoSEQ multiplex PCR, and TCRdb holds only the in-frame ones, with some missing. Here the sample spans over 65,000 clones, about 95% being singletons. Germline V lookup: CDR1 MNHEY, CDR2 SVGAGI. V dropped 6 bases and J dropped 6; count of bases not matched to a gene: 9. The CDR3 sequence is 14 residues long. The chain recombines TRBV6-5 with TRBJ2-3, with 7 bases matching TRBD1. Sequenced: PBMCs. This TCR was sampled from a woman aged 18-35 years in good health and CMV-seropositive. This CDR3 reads CASSRGQPRDTQYF. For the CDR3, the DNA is TGTGCCAGCAGCCGGGGACAGCCTAGGGATACGCAGTATTTT.